This T cell receptor beta chain emerged from a study of radiotherapy plus CTLA-4 blockade in lung cancer. Turning to the study itself: Overall, around 20% of patients showed an objective response, while about 30% attained disease control.

Produced via immunoSEQ multiplex PCR; TCRdb's table is partial and in-frame only. This table holds 35,000 to 45,000 clones, over 60% found once. On this clone: Its antigen is undetermined.

Per the germline V gene, CDR1 is SGDLS and CDR2 is YYNGEE. This CDR3 is built from 16 residues. Trimming took 3 bases from V and 2 from J, leaving 17 bases between them. People whose metastatic non-small-cell lung cancer was chemo-refractory got focal radiation along with CTLA-4 blockade by ipilimumab. Study-wide findings and caveats: Interferon-beta and early blood T cell clone dynamics reportedly predicted response best.

The receptor was derived from a human donor with non-small cell lung cancer who had stable disease on radiotherapy plus ipilimumab. The chain has TRBV9 and TRBJ1-1; the D is unclear. This sample comprised peripheral blood, obtained from a patient treated with radiotherapy plus ipilimumab. CDR3 nucleotides: TGTGCCAGCAGCGCCCTAAGAGGTCTCGTAAACACTGAAGCTTTCTTT. This codes for CASSALRGLVNTEAFF.